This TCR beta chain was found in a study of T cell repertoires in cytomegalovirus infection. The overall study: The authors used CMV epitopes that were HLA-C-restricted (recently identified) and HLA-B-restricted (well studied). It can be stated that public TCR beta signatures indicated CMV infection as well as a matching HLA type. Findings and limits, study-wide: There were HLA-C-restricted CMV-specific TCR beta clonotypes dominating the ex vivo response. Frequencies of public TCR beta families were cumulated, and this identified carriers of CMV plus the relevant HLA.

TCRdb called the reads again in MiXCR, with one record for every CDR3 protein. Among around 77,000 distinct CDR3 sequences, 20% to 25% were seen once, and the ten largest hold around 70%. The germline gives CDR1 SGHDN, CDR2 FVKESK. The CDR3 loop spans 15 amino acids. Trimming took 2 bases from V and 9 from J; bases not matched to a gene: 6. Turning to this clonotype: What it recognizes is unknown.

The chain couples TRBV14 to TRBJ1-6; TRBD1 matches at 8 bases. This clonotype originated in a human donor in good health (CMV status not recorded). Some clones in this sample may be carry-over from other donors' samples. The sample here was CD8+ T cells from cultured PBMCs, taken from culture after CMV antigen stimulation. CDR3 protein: CASSQPQGAFSPLHF. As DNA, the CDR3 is TGTGCCAGCAGCCAACCTCAGGGGGCATTTTCACCCCTCCACTTT.